This T cell receptor beta chain was documented in a study of beta chain features in type 1 diabetes. Study-wide context: Age and gender were similar between patients and healthy donors, as were cell yields. All samples together contributed 85 million to 120 million sorted cells for examination.

Germline assignment: CDR1 SGHTA and CDR2 FQGNSA. Trimming removed 5 bases from V and 5 bases from J, with 6 bases in between. This CDR3 contains 11 residues. Investigators reverse transcribed all isolated RNA, so they sequenced expressed TCRB transcripts. Roughly 3.6 million reads per sample were averaged for naive, central memory and regulatory samples. This table comes from immunoSEQ multiplex PCR, and its TCRdb copy is limited to in-frame clones, with some not included. The data contain roughly 400,000 clones, approximately 15% of them seen just once; the ten biggest clones take up roughly 0.035%.

The receptor was derived from a young man in good health. The rearrangement links TRBV7-2 to TRBJ1-1; D gene uncertain. Sequencing was done on a sample of naive CD4+ T cells from blood. The CDR3 is CASSPMTEAFF. The DNA of the CDR3 is TGTGCCAGCAGCCCGATGACTGAAGCTTTCTTT.